The rows below give T cell receptor beta chains drawn from one sample of a study of blood T cell repertoires in COVID-19. The method was immunoSEQ multiplex PCR; TCRdb's version includes in-frame clones alone and lacks a portion of them. The sample contains approximately 440,000 clones, around 90% of which appear only once. The source material was PBMCs or T cells enriched from blood (not recorded which). The receptors originated from a woman between 18 and 29 years old who had recovered from COVID-19. CDR3s include the opening cysteine and the closing phenylalanine or tryptophan. A D gene is named only where the DNA matches it firmly. Clone size appears in some rows only: once, few, many, or a class for an expanded clone.

abundance | d_gene | j_gene | v_gene | CDR3nt | CDR3aa
once | - | TRBJ1-1 | TRBV14 | TGTGCCAGCAGCCAATACAGCCACACTGAAGCTTTCTTT | CASSQYSHTEAFF
- | TRBD1 | TRBJ2-2 | TRBV5-6 | TGTGCCAGCAGCTTGGTGGGACAGGGGCTCGACACCGGGGAGCTGTTTTTT | CASSLVGQGLDTGELFF
- | TRBD1 | TRBJ1-2 | TRBV2 | TGTGCCAGCTACCGGGACAGCTACAACTATGGCTACACCTTC | CASYRDSYNYGYTF
- | - | TRBJ2-6 | TRBV7-6 | TGTGCCAGCAGCTTGTGGGAGGCTGGGGCCAACGTCCTGACTTTC | CASSLWEAGANVLTF
- | - | TRBJ2-2 | TRBV28 | TGTGCCAGCAGTTTATACCTCCGGGTGGGGAACACCGGGGAGCTGTTTTTT | CASSLYLRVGNTGELFF
- | - | TRBJ1-3 | TRBV6-5 | TGTGCCAGCAGTTCTCTGGGAGGGGGAAACACCATATATTTT | CASSSLGGGNTIYF
- | TRBD1 | TRBJ2-1 | TRBV4-1 | TGCGCCAGCAGCCAAGAAGGGACAGTTTACAATGAGCAGTTCTTC | CASSQEGTVYNEQFF
- | - | TRBJ1-1 | TRBV27 | TGTGCCAGCAGTCCATCATCTGGGGGGGGCGCGGGCACTGAAGCTTTCTTT | CASSPSSGGGAGTEAFF
- | - | TRBJ1-1 | TRBV4-1 | TGCGCCAGCGAACGGGCAGGGAAGGGTGGCACTGAAGCTTTCTTT | CASERAGKGGTEAFF
- | TRBD1 | TRBJ1-2 | TRBV30 | TGTGCCTGGAGTAGGGCCAAAGGGGGCAATGGCTACACCTTC | CAWSRAKGGNGYTF
- | - | TRBJ2-1 | TRBV30 | TGTGCCTGGAGTCCACGCCGCCGGCTAGGCAATGAGCAGTTCTTC | CAWSPRRRLGNEQFF
few | TRBD1 | TRBJ1-6 | TRBV12-5 | TGTGCTAGTGCCCGACCACCCACGGGACAGGGCGATTCACCCCTCCACTTT | CASARPPTGQGDSPLHF
- | TRBD2 | TRBJ2-3 | TRBV15 | TGTGCCACCAGCAGAGAGGATAGCGGGTATAGCACAGATACGCAGTATTTT | CATSREDSGYSTDTQYF
once | - | TRBJ1-1 | TRBV9 | TGTGCCAGCAGCGGAACGGAGGGGTATACTGAAGCTTTCTTT | CASSGTEGYTEAFF
- | TRBD2 | TRBJ2-3 | TRBV5-4 | TGTGCCAGCAGCTGGGCGCCGGGGGGGTCGAATACGCAGTATTTT | CASSWAPGGSNTQYF
- | TRBD2 | TRBJ2-7 | TRBV19 | TGTGCCAGTAGTATCGAAGCGGGGGGCTCCTACGAGCAGTACTTC | CASSIEAGGSYEQYF
- | TRBD1 | TRBJ2-7 | TRBV7-3 | TGTGCCAGTTCACCCGGGACAGGGTTCGAAAACGAGCAGTACTTC | CASSPGTGFENEQYF
- | - | TRBJ2-1 | TRBV11-2 | TGTGCCAGCAGCGCCCTCCCCGACAGAAGGTACAATGAGCAGTTCTTC | CASSALPDRRYNEQFF
- | - | TRBJ1-1 | TRBV5-5 | TGTGCCAGCAGCTTAGAGGCGAACACTGAAGCTTTCTTT | CASSLEANTEAFF
few | TRBD1 | TRBJ1-1 | TRBV11-2 | TGTGCCAGCAGCCTCAGGGGGCGTGGGACTGAAGCTTTCTTT | CASSLRGRGTEAFF
- | - | TRBJ1-6 | TRBV3-1/TRBV3-2 | TGTGCCAGCAGCCAGCAACAGAATTCACCCCTCCACTTT | CASSQQQNSPLHF
- | TRBD1 | TRBJ2-7 | TRBV19 | TGTGCCAGTAGTACCACCACAGGGGGCTTCTACGAGCAGTACTTC | CASSTTTGGFYEQYF